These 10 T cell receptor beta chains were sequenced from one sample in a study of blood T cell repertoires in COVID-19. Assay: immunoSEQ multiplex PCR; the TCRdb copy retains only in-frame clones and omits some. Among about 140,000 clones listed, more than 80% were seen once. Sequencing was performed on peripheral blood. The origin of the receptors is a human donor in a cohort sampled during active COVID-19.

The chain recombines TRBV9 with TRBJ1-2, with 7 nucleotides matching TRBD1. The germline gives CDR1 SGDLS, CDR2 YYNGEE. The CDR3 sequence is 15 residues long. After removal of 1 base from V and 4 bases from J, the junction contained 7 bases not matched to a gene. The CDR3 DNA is TGTGCCAGCAGCGTATCTCCCGGGACAGTCTATGGCTACACCTTC. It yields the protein CASSVSPGTVYGYTF.

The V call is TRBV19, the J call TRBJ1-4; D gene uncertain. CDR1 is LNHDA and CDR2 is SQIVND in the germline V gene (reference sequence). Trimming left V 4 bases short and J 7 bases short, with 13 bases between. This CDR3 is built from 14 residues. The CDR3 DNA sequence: TGTGCCAGTAGTAGGTCAATCGCTAGTGAAAAACTGTTTTTT. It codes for CASSRSIASEKLFF.

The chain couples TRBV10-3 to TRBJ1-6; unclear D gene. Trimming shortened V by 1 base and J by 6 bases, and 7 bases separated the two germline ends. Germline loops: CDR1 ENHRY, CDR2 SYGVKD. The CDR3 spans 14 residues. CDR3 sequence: CAISEYGVNSPLHF. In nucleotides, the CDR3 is TGTGCCATCAGTGAGTACGGGGTTAATTCACCCCTCCACTTT.

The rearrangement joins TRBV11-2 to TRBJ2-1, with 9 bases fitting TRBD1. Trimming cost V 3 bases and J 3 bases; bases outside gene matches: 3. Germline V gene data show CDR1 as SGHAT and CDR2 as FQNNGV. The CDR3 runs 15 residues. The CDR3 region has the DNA TGTGCCAGCAGCTTTGACAGGGGGAGCTACAATGAGCAGTTCTTC. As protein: CASSFDRGSYNEQFF.

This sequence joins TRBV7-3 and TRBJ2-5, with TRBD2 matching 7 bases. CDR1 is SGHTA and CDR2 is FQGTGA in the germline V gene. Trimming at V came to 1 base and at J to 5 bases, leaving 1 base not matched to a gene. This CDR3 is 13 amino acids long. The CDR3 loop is CASSLMGGETQYF. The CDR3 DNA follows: TGTGCCAGCAGCTTAATGGGAGGGGAGACCCAGTACTTC.

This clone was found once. Here the CDR3 DNA reads TGTGCCAGCAGCGGACAGGGGGGAAGGGTAGGCTATGGCTACACCTTC. Its translation is CASSGQGGRVGYGYTF. The rearrangement uses TRBV9 and TRBJ1-2; 9 positions match TRBD1. The length of the CDR3 is 16 residues. J gave up 4 bases and V 3 bases, and 10 bases lay outside the gene matches. The V gene's germline CDR1 is SGDLS and CDR2 YYNGEE.

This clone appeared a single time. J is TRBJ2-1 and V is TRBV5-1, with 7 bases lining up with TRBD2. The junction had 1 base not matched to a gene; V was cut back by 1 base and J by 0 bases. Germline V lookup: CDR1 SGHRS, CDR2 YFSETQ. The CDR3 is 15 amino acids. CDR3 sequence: CASSLKRGSYNEQFF. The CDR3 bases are TGCGCCAGCAGCTTGAAGCGGGGCTCCTACAATGAGCAGTTCTTC. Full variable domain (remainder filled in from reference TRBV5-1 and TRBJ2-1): KAGVTQTPRYLIKTRGQQVTLSCSPISGHRSVSWYQQTPGQGLQFLFEYFSETQRNKGNFPGRFSGRQFSNSRSEMNVSTLELGDSALYLCASSLKRGSYNEQFFGPGTRLTVL.

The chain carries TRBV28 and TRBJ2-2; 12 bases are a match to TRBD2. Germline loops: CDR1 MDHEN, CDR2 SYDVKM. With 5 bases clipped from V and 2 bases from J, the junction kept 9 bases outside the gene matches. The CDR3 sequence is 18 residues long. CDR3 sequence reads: CASSLFGTSGLNTGELFF. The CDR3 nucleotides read TGTGCCAGCAGTCTTTTTGGGACTAGCGGGCTTAACACCGGGGAGCTGTTTTTT.

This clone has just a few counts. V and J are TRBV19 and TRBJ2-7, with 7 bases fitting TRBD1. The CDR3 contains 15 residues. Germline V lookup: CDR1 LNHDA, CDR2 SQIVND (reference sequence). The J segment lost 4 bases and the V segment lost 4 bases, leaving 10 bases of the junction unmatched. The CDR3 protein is CASSKKSGQLYEQYF. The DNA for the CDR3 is TGTGCCAGTAGTAAGAAATCGGGACAGCTATACGAGCAGTACTTC.

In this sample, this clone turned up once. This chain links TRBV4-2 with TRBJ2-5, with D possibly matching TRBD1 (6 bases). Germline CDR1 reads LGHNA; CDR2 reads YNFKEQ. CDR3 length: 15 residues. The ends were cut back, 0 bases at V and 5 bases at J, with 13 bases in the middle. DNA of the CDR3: TGTGCCAGCAGCCAAGATTTGGGGGCGTGGGAGACCCAGTACTTC. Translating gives CASSQDLGAWETQYF.